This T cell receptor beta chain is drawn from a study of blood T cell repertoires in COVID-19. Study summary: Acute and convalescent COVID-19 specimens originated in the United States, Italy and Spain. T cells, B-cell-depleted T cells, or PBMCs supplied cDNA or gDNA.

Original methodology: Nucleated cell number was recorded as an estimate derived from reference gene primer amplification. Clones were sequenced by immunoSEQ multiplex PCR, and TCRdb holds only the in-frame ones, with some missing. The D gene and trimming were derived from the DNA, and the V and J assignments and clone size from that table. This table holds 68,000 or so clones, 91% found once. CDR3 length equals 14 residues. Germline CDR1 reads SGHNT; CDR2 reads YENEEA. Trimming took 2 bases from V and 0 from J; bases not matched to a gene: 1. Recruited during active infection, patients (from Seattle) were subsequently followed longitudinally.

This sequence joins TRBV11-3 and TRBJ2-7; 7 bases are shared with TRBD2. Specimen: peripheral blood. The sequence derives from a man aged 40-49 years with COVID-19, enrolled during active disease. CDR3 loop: CASSLRGDSYEQYF. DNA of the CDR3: TGTGCCAGCAGCTTACGGGGGGACTCCTACGAGCAGTACTTC.